This T cell receptor (beta chain) was observed in a study of blood T cell repertoires in COVID-19. J gave up 6 bases and V 5 bases, and 3 bases lay outside the gene matches. Germline V gene data show CDR1 as SGHVS and CDR2 as FNYEAQ. The CDR3 spans 12 residues. In the authors' methods: Cell counts per sample came from amplifying reference gene primers. This table comes from immunoSEQ multiplex PCR, and its TCRdb copy is limited to in-frame clones, with some not included. The V and J calls and clone size come from that table; D and trimming were worked out from the DNA. The sample records approximately 390,000 clones, 88% being singletons.

Sequencing was done on a sample of PBMCs or T cells enriched from blood (not recorded which). The chain uses TRBV7-6 and TRBJ2-7; TRBD1 aligns across 8 bases. The sequence was collected from a woman aged 40 to 50 with acute COVID-19. The CDR3 DNA sequence: TGTGCCAGCAGCACGGACAGGGCCGAGCAGTACTTC. Translated: CASSTDRAEQYF.